This paragraph reports one T cell receptor (beta chain). TCRdb's copy holds only in-frame clones and misses some; the assay was immunoSEQ multiplex PCR. Of approximately 94,000 clones listed, roughly 87% are singletons. Trimming removed 4 bases at V and 9 bases at J, with 19 bases between. The germline V gene has CDR1 SGHTA and CDR2 FQGNSA. The CDR3 sequence is 15 residues long. These data belong to a study of blood T cell repertoires in COVID-19. The chain couples TRBV7-2 to TRBJ1-5; the D gene is possibly TRBD1 (5 bases). This sequence originates from a man younger than 45 in a cohort sampled during active COVID-19. Material for sequencing was peripheral blood. DNA for the CDR3: TGTGCCAGCAGCTCCAGACCTGGGGGGTTTAGGCCCCAGCATTTT. This translates into CASSSRPGGFRPQHF.